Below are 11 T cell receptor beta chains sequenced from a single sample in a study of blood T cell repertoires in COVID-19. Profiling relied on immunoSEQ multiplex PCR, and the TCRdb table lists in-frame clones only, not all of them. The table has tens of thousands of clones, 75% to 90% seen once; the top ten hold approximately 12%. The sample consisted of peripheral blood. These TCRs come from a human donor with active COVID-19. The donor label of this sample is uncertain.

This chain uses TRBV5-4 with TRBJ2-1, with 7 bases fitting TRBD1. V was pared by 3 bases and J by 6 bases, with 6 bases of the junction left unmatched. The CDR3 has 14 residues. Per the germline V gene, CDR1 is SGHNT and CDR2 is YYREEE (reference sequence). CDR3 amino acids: CASSSTGTVNEQFF. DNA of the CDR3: TGTGCCAGCAGCTCGACCGGGACAGTCAATGAGCAGTTCTTC.

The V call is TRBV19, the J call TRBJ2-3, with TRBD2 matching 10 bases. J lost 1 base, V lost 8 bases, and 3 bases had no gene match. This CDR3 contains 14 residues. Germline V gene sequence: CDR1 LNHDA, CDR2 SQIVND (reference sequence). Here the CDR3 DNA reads TGTGCCAGTCAGCGGGGGGGCGGCACAGATACGCAGTATTTT. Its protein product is CASQRGGGTDTQYF.

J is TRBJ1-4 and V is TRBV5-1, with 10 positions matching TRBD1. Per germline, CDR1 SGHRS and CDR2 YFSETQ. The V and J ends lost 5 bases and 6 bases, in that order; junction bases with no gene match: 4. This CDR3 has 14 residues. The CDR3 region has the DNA TGCGCCAGCAGGCAGGGACAGGGGTATGAAAAACTGTTTTTT. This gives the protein CASRQGQGYEKLFF.

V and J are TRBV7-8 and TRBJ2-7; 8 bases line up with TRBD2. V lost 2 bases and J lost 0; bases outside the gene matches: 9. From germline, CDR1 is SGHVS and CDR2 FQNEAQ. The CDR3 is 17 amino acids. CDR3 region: CASSLYASSGFSYEQYF. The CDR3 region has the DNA TGTGCCAGCAGCTTATATGCTTCTAGCGGGTTCTCCTACGAGCAGTACTTC. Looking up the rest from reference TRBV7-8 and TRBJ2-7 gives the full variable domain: GAGVSQSPRYKVAKRGQDVALRCDPISGHVSLFWYQQALGQGPEFLTYFQNEAQLDKSGLPSDRFFAERPEGSVSTLKIQRTQQEDSAVYLCASSLYASSGFSYEQYFGPGTRLTVT.

The CDR3 spells CASTESTGELFF. In DNA, the CDR3 is TGTGCCAGCACAGAAAGTACCGGGGAGCTGTTTTTT. This chain links TRBV28 with TRBJ2-2; D gene ambiguous. The CDR3 contains 12 residues. CDR1 is MDHEN, CDR2 SYDVKM, per germline. Trimming removed 7 bases at V and 5 bases at J, with 8 bases between.

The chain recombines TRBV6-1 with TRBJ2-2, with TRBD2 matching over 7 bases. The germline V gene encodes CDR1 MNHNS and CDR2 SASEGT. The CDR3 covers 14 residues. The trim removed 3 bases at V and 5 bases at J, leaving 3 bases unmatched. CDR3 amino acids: CASSETSLTGELFF. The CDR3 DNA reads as TGTGCCAGCAGTGAGACTAGCTTAACCGGGGAGCTGTTTTTT.

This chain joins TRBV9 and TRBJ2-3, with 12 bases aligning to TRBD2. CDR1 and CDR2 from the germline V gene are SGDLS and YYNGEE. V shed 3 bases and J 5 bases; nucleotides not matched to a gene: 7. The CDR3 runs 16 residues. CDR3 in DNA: TGTGCCAGCAGCGCGGCTAGCGGGAGGGCCATAGATACGCAGTATTTT. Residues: CASSAASGRAIDTQYF.

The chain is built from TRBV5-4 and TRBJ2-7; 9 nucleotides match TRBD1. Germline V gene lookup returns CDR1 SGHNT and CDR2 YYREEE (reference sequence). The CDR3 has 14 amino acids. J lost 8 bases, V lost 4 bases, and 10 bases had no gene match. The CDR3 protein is CASSRSRDREQQYF. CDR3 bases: TGTGCCAGCAGCAGGTCCCGGGACAGGGAACAGCAGTACTTC.

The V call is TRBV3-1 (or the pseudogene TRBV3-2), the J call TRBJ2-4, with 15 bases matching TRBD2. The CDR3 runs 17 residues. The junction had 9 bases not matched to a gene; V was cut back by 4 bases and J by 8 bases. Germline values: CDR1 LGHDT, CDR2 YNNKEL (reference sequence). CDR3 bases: TGTGCCAGCAGCCCCGTCGCAGGACTAGCGGGGGGGCACATTCAGTACTTC. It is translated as CASSPVAGLAGGHIQYF.

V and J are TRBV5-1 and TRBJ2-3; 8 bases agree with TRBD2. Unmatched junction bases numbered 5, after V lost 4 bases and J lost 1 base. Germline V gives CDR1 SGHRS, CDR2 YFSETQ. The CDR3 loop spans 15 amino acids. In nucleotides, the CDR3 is TGCGCCAGCAGCCAGGCGGGAGGAGGCACAGATACGCAGTATTTT. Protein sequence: CASSQAGGGTDTQYF.

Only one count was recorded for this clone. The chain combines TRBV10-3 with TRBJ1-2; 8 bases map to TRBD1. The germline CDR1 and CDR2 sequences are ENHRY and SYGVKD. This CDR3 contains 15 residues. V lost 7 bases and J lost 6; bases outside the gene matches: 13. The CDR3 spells CAITITTGGADGYTF. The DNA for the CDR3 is TGTGCCATCACTATTACTACAGGGGGTGCTGATGGCTACACCTTC.